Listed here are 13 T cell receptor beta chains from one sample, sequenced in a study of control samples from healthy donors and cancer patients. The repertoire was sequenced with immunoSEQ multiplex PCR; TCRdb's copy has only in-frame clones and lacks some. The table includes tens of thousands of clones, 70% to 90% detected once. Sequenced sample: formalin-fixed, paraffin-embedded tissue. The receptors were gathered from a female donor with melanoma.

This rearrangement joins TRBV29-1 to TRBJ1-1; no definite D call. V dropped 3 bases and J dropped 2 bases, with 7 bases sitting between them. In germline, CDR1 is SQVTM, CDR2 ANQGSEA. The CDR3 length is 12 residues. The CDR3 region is CSVDPDNTEAFF. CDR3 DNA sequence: TGCAGCGTTGACCCGGATAACACTGAAGCTTTCTTT.

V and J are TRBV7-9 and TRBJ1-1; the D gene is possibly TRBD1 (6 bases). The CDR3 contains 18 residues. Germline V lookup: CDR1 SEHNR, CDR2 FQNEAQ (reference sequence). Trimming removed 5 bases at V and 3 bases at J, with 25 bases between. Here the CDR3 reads CASSPRGGARGEDTEAFF. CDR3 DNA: TGTGCCAGCAGCCCGCGGGGGGGGGCGCGAGGGGAAGACACTGAAGCTTTCTTT.

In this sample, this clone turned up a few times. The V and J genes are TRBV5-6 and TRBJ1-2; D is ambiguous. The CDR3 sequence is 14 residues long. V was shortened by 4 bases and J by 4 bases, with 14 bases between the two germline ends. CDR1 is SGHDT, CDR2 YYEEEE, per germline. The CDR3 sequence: CASSPGLKVYGYTF. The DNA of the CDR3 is TGTGCCAGCAGCCCGGGGTTAAAGGTCTATGGCTACACCTTC. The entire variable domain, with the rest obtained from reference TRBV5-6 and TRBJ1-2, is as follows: DAGVTQSPTHLIKTRGQQVTLRCSPKSGHDTVSWYQQALGQGPQFIFQYYEEEERQRGNFPDRFSGHQFPNYSSELNVNALLLGDSALYLCASSPGLKVYGYTFGSGTRLTVV.

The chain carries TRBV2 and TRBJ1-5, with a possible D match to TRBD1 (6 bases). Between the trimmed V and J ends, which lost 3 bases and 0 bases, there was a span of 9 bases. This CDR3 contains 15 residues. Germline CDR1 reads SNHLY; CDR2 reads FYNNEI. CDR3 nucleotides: TGTGCCAGCAGTGAGACAGGAAATAGCAATCAGCCCCAGCATTTT. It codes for CASSETGNSNQPQHF.

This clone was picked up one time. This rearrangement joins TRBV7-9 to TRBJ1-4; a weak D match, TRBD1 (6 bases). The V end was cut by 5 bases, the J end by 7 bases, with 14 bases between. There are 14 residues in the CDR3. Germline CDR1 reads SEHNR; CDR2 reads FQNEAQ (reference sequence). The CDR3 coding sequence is TGTGCCAGCAGCCTCCGGACAGATTCTGAAAAACTGTTTTTT. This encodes CASSLRTDSEKLFF.

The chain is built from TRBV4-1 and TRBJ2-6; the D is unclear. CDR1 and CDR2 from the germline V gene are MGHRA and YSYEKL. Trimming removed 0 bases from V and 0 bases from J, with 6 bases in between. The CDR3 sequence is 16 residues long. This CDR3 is CASSQERSSGANVLTF. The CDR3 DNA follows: TGCGCCAGCAGCCAAGAAAGGAGCTCTGGGGCCAACGTCCTGACTTTC.

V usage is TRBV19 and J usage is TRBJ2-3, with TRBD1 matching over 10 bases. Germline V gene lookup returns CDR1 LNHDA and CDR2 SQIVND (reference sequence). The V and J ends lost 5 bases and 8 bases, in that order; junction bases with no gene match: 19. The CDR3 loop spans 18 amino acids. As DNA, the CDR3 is TGTGCCAGTAGTTCCACCTATATCGGGACAGGGGACTTGCGTACGCAGTATTTT. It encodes CASSSTYIGTGDLRTQYF.

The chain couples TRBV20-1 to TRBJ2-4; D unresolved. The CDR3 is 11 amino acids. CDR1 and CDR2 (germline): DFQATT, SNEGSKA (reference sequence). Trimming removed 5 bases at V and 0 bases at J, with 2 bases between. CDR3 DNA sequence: TGCAGTGCTCTAGCCAAAAACATTCAGTACTTC. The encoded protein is CSALAKNIQYF.

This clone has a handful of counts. The DNA of the CDR3 is TGTGCCAGCAGTGCCGGGAAAGGAGGTCCCGACTCCTACAATGAGCAGTTCTTC. Protein product: CASSAGKGGPDSYNEQFF. The V gene is TRBV6-1, the J gene TRBJ2-1; TRBD2 is a possible D gene (5 bases). The germline gives CDR1 MNHNS, CDR2 SASEGT. CDR3 length equals 18 residues. V shed 4 bases and J shed 0 bases, with 19 bases lying between them.

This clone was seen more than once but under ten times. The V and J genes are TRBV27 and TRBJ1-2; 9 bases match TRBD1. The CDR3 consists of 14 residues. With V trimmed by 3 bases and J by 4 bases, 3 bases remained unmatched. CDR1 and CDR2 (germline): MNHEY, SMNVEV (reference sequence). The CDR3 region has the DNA TGTGCCAGCAGTTTGACAGGGGGAGGCTATGGCTACACCTTC. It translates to CASSLTGGGYGYTF.

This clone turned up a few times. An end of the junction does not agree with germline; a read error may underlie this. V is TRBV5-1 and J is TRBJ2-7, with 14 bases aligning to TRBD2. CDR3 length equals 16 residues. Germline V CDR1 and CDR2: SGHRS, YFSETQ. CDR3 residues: CASSWGTSGSSHEQYF. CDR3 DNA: TGCGCCAGCAGCTGGGGGACTAGCGGGAGCTCCCACGAGCAGTACTTC.

The CDR3 coding sequence is TGTGCCAGCAGCCCAGGACAGGGGACCGTAGGGGGCACTGAAGCTTTCTTT. This sequence encodes CASSPGQGTVGGTEAFF. This chain links TRBV7-2 with TRBJ1-1; 9 positions match TRBD1. Trimming at V came to 5 bases and at J to 4 bases, leaving 14 bases not matched to a gene. Germline loops: CDR1 SGHTA, CDR2 FQGNSA. This CDR3 has 17 residues.

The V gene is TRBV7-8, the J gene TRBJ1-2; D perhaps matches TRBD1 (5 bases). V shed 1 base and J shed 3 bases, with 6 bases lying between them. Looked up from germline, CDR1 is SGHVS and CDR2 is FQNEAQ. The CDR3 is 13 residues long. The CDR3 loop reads CASSLGGDYGYTF. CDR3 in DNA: TGTGCCAGCAGCTTAGGAGGGGACTATGGCTACACCTTC.